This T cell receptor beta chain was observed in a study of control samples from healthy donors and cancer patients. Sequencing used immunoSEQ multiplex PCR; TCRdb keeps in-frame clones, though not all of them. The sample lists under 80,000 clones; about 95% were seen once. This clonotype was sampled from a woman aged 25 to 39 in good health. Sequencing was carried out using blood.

CDR3 sequence: CASSLGGDNYGYTF. CDR3 in DNA: TGTGCCAGCAGCTTAGGGGGGGATAACTATGGCTACACCTTC. The J gene is TRBJ1-2, the V gene TRBV11-2; possibly TRBD1 for D (5 bases). This CDR3 region has 14 residues. Germline CDR1 and CDR2: SGHAT and FQNNGV. Trimming took 1 base from V and 1 from J, leaving 7 bases between them.